This is a list of T cell receptor beta chains from one sample in a study of blood T cell repertoires in COVID-19. The assay was immunoSEQ multiplex PCR, and TCRdb's table has in-frame clones only and misses some. The sample lists 65,000 or so clones, around four fifths occurring once. What was sequenced was peripheral blood. All receptors derive from a man in his thirties or forties with COVID-19, enrolled during active disease. The CDR3 runs from the conserved cysteine through the conserved F or W. Fields, in order: D gene, J gene, V gene, clone size, CDR3 DNA, CDR3 protein. D genes are given only for firm matches. Some rows have no size entry. The others give once, few or many, or a class for an expanded clone.

- TRBJ1-1 TRBV28 once TGTGCCAGCAGTTTCGGCAGGGTAGCTTTCTTT CASSFGRVAFF
TRBD1 TRBJ1-3 TRBV12-3/TRBV12-4 - TGTGCCAGCAGGAGAATACAGGGGGAAGATTTT CASRRIQGEDF
TRBD1 TRBJ1-1 TRBV6-5 - TGTGCCAGCAGAACAGGGGGAGTGACTGAAGCTTTCTTT CASRTGGVTEAFF
TRBD2 TRBJ2-7 TRBV27 few TGTGCCACCCGGACTAGTATGTTCGGGGGTTCCTACGAGCAGTACTTC CATRTSMFGGSYEQYF
TRBD1 TRBJ2-3 TRBV7-9 - TGTGCCAGCAGCTTAGAGGTCGGGGACAGGGGAAGCTCAGATACGCAGTATTTT CASSLEVGDRGSSDTQYF
TRBD2 TRBJ2-7 TRBV9 - TGTGCCAGCAGCGTAGGGGCTAGCGGGTCGTACGAGCAGTACTTC CASSVGASGSYEQYF
- TRBJ1-1 TRBV6-5 - TGTGCCAGCAGTTACTCGCACTTGAACACTGAAGCTTTCTTT CASSYSHLNTEAFF
TRBD1 TRBJ1-2 TRBV7-9 - TGTGCCAGCAGCCCCCCGCCCGGGACAGGGGTGGGCTATGGCTACACCTTC CASSPPPGTGVGYGYTF
- TRBJ1-1 TRBV5-4 - TGTGCCAGCACCACAGGTAACACTGAAGCTTTCTTT CASTTGNTEAFF
TRBD1 TRBJ1-2 TRBV29-1 - TGCAGCGTCGAAGGGGGACAGGGGGCCTATGGCTACACCTTC CSVEGGQGAYGYTF
TRBD1 TRBJ1-2 TRBV7-2 - TGTGCCAGCAGCTTTCCAGGACAGGGCAAATATGGCTACACCTTC CASSFPGQGKYGYTF
TRBD2 TRBJ2-7 TRBV25-1 - TGTGCCAGCAGTGAATTCCTGCGGGAGGACTCCTACGAGCAGTACTTC CASSEFLREDSYEQYF
- TRBJ1-2 TRBV6-5 - TGTGCCAGCGCTAACGGAGACTTCTATGGCTACACCTTC CASANGDFYGYTF
- TRBJ1-5 TRBV10-3 once TGTGCCATCAGTGAGTCTGTGGGAGTTCAGCCCCAGCATTTT CAISESVGVQPQHF
TRBD2 TRBJ2-7 TRBV28 - TGTGCCAGCAGCCCAGCGGGAGTAGGTTCCGAGCAGTACTTC CASSPAGVGSEQYF
- TRBJ1-4 TRBV30 few TGTGCCTGGGGAGGGACGTCTAGCGAAAAACTGTTTTTT CAWGGTSSEKLFF
TRBD1 TRBJ2-7 TRBV5-4 - TGTGCCAGCAGCCGGGGACAGACCTACGAGCAGTACTTC CASSRGQTYEQYF
TRBD1 TRBJ2-1 TRBV24-1 - TGTGCCACCAGTGATTCCGCCGCAGGGGGTAACCGTCCTGGATACAATGAGCAGTTCTTC CATSDSAAGGNRPGYNEQFF
TRBD1 TRBJ2-2 TRBV19 - TGTGCCAGTAGTATAGCACAGGGGTCCACCGGGGAGCTGTTTTTT CASSIAQGSTGELFF
- TRBJ1-3 TRBV6-1 once TGTGCCAGCAGTGGCCGGGGTACCACAGGGAATTCTGGAAACACCATATATTTT CASSGRGTTGNSGNTIYF
TRBD2 TRBJ2-4 TRBV4-3 - TGCGCCAGCAGCCCCGGGAGTAGCGGGTGGGAAAACATTCAGTACTTC CASSPGSSGWENIQYF
- TRBJ1-5 TRBV19 - TGTGCCAGTAGTATACACGGTACGGGCAATCAGCCCCAGCATTTT CASSIHGTGNQPQHF
TRBD1 TRBJ2-1 TRBV9 - TGTGCCAGCAGCGTAGACATACAGGGGACTGAGCAGTTCTTC CASSVDIQGTEQFF
- TRBJ1-6 TRBV6-6 once TGTGCCAGCAGTTACTCGTCCGATTCACCCCTCCACTTT CASSYSSDSPLHF
TRBD1 TRBJ1-5 TRBV19 - TGTGCCAGTAGTATCGCCGACAGGGGTAATCAGCCCCAGCATTTT CASSIADRGNQPQHF
TRBD1 TRBJ1-4 TRBV15 - TGTGCCACCAGCAGAGAAGGATGGACAGGGTCGGTTGAAAAACTGTTTTTT CATSREGWTGSVEKLFF
TRBD2 TRBJ2-2 TRBV7-8 - TGTGCCAGCAGCCCGGGACTAGGACACACCGGGGAGCTGTTTTTT CASSPGLGHTGELFF
- TRBJ1-1 TRBV7-3 - TGTGCCAGCAGCTCCGCGGGATTGAGCACTGAAGCTTTCTTT CASSSAGLSTEAFF
TRBD1 TRBJ2-1 TRBV27 - TGTGCCACCCGAGGACAGGGAAACAATGAGCAGTTCTTC CATRGQGNNEQFF
- TRBJ2-3 TRBV6-2/TRBV6-3 once TGTGCCAGCAGTACGGGGTATACGCAGTATTTT CASSTGYTQYF
- TRBJ1-3 TRBV11-1 - TGTGCCAGCAACGGCGGTGGAGCTGGAAACACCATATATTTT CASNGGGAGNTIYF
TRBD2 TRBJ2-7 TRBV3-1/TRBV3-2 - TGTGCCAGCAGCCCCTACGGACTAGCGGGAGGCTCCTACGAGCAGTACTTC CASSPYGLAGGSYEQYF
- TRBJ1-5 TRBV28 - TGTGCCAGCACCCGGAGCGGCGAAAATTATAGCAATCAGCCCCAGCATTTT CASTRSGENYSNQPQHF
- TRBJ1-2 TRBV12-3/TRBV12-4 - TGTGCCAGCAGCCCGGGCGGGGGAAGAGGCTACACCTTC CASSPGGGRGYTF
TRBD2 TRBJ2-7 TRBV5-1 - TGCGCCAGCAGCTTGCGGGGACTAGCGGGAGGAAACTCCTACGAGCAGTACTTC CASSLRGLAGGNSYEQYF
TRBD2 TRBJ2-1 TRBV10-1 - TGCGCCAGCAGTGAAAGCGGGATCAACTACAATGAGCAGTTCTTC CASSESGINYNEQFF
TRBD1 TRBJ1-1 TRBV29-1 - TGCAGCGCCGAGGACAGGGGGCTTGTCGAAGCTTTCTTT CSAEDRGLVEAFF
- TRBJ2-1 TRBV9 once TGTGCCAGCAGCGCCCCGGGGAGCTCCTACAATGAGCAGTTCTTC CASSAPGSSYNEQFF
- TRBJ1-1 TRBV5-1 - TGCGCCAGCAGCTTGGACCCAGGTGGAAGGACTGAAGCTTTCTTT CASSLDPGGRTEAFF
- TRBJ1-1 TRBV11-3 few TGTGCCAGCAGCTTAGGAGGGAACACTGAAGCTTTCTTT CASSLGGNTEAFF
- TRBJ2-7 TRBV19 - TGTGCCAGTAGTATGGAGGCCACACACTACGAGCAGTACTTC CASSMEATHYEQYF
- TRBJ1-1 TRBV6-5 - TGTGCCAGCAGCAGGGGGAACACTGAAGCTTTCTTT CASSRGNTEAFF
- TRBJ2-7 TRBV6-5 - TGTGCCAGCGAACACAGGGTAAACTACGAGCAGTACTTC CASEHRVNYEQYF
- TRBJ2-3 TRBV7-9 few TGTGCCAGCAGCTTAGGGGGCCTCCCCCCAGATACGCAGTATTTT CASSLGGLPPDTQYF
TRBD2 TRBJ2-7 TRBV2 - TGTGCCAGCAGTGAGGCGGGAGGGCGGTACGAGCAGTACTTC CASSEAGGRYEQYF
TRBD1 TRBJ2-2 TRBV6-6 - TGTGCCAGCAACCAACAGGGGCCTAACACCGGGGAGCTGTTTTTT CASNQQGPNTGELFF
TRBD2 TRBJ2-7 TRBV6-6 - TGTGCCAGCAGACACGGACTAGCCGGCTACGAGCAGTACTTC CASRHGLAGYEQYF
TRBD2 TRBJ2-3 TRBV5-6 - TGTGCCAGCAGCTTGGCCTCATTTACTAGCGGGAGGGCGCATTATTTT CASSLASFTSGRAHYF
- TRBJ2-7 TRBV11-2 - TGTGCCAGCAGCTTATCGCGGGGAACCTACGAGCAGTACTTC CASSLSRGTYEQYF
TRBD1 TRBJ2-7 TRBV2 - TGTGCCAGCAGTCGTAGGGACAGGGGGAACGAGCAGTACTTC CASSRRDRGNEQYF